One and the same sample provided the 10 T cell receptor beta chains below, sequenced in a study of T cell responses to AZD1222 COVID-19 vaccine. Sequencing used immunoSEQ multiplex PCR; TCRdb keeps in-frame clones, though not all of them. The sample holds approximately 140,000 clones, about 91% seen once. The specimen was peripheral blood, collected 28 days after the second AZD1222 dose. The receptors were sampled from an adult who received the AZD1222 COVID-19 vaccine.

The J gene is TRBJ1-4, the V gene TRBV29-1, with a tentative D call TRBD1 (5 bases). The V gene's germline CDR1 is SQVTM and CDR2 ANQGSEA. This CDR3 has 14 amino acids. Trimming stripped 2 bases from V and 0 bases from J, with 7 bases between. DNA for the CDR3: TGCAGCGTTGAACAGGGCGCAACTAATGAAAAACTGTTTTTT. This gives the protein CSVEQGATNEKLFF.

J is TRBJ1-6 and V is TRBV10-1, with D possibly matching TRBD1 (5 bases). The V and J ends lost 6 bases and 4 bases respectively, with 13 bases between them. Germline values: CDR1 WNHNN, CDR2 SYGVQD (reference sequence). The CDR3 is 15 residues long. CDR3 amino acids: CASRGVGVYNSPLHF. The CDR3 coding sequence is TGCGCCAGCAGGGGAGTAGGGGTGTATAATTCACCCCTCCACTTT.

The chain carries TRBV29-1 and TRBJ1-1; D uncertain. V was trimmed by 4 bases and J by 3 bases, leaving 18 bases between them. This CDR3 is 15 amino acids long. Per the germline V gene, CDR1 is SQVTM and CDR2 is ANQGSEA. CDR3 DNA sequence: TGCAGCGTTGTGGTCAGAGGGCGCATGGACACTGAAGCTTTCTTT. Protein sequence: CSVVVRGRMDTEAFF. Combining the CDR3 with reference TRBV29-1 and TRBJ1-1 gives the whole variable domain SAVISQKPSRDICQRGTSLTIQCQVDSQVTMMFWYRQQPGQSLTLIATANQGSEATYESGFVIDKFPISRPNLTFSTLTVSNMSPEDSSIYLCSVVVRGRMDTEAFFGQGTRLTVV.

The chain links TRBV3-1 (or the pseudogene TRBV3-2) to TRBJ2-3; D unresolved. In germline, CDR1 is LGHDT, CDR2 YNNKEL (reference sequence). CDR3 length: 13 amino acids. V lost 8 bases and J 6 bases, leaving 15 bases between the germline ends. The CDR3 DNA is TGTGCCAGCCTGGGCCCGACGCCGGATACGCAGTATTTT. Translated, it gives CASLGPTPDTQYF.

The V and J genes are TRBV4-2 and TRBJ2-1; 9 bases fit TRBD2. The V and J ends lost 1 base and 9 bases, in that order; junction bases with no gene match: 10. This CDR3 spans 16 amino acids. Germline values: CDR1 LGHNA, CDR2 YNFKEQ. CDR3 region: CASSQVSSGDVFEQFF. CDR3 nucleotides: TGTGCCAGCAGCCAAGTGTCTAGCGGGGATGTGTTTGAGCAGTTCTTC.

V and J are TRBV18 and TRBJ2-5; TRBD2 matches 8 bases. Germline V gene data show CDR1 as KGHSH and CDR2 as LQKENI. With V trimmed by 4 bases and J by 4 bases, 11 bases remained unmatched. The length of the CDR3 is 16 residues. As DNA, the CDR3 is TGTGCCAGCTCACGCCGAGCACTAGCGGAAGGAGAGACCCAGTACTTC. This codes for CASSRRALAEGETQYF.

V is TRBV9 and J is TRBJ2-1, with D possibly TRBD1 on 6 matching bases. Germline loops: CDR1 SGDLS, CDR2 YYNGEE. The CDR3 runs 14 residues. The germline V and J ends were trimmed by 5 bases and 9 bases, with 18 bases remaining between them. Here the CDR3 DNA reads TGTGCCAGCAGACGGGACACCCGGTTGGGTGAGCAGTTCTTC. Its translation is CASRRDTRLGEQFF.

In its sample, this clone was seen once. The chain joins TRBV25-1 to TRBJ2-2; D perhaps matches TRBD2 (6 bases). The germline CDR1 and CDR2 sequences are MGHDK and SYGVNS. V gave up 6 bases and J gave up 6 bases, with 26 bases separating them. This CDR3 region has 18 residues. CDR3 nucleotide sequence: TGTGCCAGCAGCCCCAGTAGGTTTCAGGGAGGATACTCCGGGGAGCTGTTTTTT. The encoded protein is CASSPSRFQGGYSGELFF.

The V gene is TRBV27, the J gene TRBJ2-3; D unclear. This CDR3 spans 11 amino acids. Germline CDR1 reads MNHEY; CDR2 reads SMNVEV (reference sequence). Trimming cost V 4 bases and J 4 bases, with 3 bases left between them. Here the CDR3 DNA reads TGTGCCAGCAGTTGGTCAGATACGCAGTATTTT. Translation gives CASSWSDTQYF.

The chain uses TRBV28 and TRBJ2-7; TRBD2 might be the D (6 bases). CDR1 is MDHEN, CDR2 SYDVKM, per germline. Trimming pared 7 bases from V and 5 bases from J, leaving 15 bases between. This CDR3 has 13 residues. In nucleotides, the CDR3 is TGTGCCAGCACCGGGACTGTTAAGGACGAGCAGTACGTC. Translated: CASTGTVKDEQYV.